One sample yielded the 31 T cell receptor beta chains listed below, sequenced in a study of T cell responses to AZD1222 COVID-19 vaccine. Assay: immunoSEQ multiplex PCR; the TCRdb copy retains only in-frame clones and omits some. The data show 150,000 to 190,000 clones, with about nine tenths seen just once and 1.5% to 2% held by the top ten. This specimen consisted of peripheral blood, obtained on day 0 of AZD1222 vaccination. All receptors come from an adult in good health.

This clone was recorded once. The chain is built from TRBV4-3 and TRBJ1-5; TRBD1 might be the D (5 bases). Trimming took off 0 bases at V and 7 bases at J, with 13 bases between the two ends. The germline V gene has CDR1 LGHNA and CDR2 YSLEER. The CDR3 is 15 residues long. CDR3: CASSQDTGPEQPQHF. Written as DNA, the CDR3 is TGCGCCAGCAGCCAAGATACGGGGCCAGAACAGCCCCAGCATTTT.

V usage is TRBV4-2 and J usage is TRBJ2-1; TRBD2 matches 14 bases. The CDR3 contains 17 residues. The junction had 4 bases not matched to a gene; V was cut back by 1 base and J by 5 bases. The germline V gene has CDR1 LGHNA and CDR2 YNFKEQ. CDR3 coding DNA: TGTGCCAGCAGCCAAGTTTGGGGACTAGCGGGGGACAATGAGCAGTTCTTC. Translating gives CASSQVWGLAGDNEQFF.

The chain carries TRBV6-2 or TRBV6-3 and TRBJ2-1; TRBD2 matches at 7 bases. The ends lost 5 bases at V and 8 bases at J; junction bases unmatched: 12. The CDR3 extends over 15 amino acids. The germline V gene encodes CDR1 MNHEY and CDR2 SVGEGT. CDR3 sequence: CASSRLAGVLYEQFF. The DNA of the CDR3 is TGTGCCAGCAGTAGGTTGGCGGGAGTCCTCTATGAGCAGTTCTTC.

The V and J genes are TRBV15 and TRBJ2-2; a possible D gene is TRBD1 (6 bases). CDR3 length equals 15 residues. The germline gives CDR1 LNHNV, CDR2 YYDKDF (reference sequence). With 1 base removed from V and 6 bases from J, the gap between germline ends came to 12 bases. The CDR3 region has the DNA TGTGCCACCAGCAGAGGACAGGTTATTTCCGGGGAGCTGTTTTTT. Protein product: CATSRGQVISGELFF.

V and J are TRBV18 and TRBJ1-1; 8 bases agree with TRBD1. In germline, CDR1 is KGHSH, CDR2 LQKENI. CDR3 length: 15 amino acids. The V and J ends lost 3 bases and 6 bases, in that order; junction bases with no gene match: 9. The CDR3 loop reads CASSPRTGQGPEAFF. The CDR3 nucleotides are TGTGCCAGCTCACCTCGGACAGGGCAAGGCCCTGAAGCTTTCTTT.

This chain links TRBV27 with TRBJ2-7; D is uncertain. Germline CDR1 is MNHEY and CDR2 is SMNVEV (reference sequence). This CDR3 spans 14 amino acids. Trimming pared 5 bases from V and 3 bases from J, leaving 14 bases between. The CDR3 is CASSPSLQYYEQYF. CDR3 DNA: TGTGCCAGCAGTCCGAGTCTACAGTACTACGAGCAGTACTTC.

CDR3 region: CASSPLATSYEQYF. For the CDR3, the DNA is TGTGCCAGCAGTCCACTAGCGACATCCTACGAGCAGTACTTC. The chain uses TRBV28 and TRBJ2-7; TRBD2 matches 7 bases. This CDR3 spans 14 amino acids. The V segment lost 5 bases and the J segment 1 base; nucleotides outside the gene matches: 5. The V gene's germline CDR1 is MDHEN and CDR2 SYDVKM.

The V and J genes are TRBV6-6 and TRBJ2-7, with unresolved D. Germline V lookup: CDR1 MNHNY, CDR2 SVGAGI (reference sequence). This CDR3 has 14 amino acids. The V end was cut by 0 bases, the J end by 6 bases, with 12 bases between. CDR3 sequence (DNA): TGTGCCAGCAGTTACTCTCAAGGGTTGGTCGAGCAGTACTTC. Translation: CASSYSQGLVEQYF.

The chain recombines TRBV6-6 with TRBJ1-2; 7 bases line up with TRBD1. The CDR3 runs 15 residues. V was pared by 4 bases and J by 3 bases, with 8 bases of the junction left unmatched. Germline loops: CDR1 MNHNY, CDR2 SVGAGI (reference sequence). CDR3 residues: CASSLIQGFDYGYTF. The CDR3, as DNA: TGTGCCAGCAGTTTAATACAGGGGTTTGACTATGGCTACACCTTC.

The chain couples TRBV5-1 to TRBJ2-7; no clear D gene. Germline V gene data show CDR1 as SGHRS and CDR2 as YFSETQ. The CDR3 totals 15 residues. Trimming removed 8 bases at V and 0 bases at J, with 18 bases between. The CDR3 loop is CASYAGDEASYEQYF. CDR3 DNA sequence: TGCGCCAGTTACGCTGGGGATGAGGCCTCCTACGAGCAGTACTTC. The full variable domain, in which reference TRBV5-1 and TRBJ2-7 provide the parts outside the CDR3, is KAGVTQTPRYLIKTRGQQVTLSCSPISGHRSVSWYQQTPGQGLQFLFEYFSETQRNKGNFPGRFSGRQFSNSRSEMNVSTLELGDSALYLCASYAGDEASYEQYFGPGTRLTVT.

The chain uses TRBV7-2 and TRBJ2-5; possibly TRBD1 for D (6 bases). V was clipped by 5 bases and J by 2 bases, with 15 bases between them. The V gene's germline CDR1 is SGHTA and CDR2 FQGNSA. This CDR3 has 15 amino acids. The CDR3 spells CASSAQQGRQETQYF. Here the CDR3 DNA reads TGTGCCAGCAGCGCCCAGCAGGGGCGACAAGAGACCCAGTACTTC.

This CDR3 is CASSFGNIQYF. CDR3 in DNA: TGTGCCAGCAGTTTCGGAAACATTCAGTACTTC. J is TRBJ2-4 and V is TRBV6-2 or TRBV6-3; D gene uncertain. V lost 4 bases to trimming and J lost 6 bases, with 4 bases between them. This CDR3 has 11 residues. Germline loops: CDR1 MNHEY, CDR2 SVGEGT.

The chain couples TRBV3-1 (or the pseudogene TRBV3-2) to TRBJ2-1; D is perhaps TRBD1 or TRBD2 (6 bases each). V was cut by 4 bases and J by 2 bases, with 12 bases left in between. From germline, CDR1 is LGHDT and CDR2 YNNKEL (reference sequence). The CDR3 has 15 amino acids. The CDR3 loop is CASSPGRGPYNEQFF. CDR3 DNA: TGTGCCAGCAGCCCCGGCCGGGGGCCCTACAATGAGCAGTTCTTC.

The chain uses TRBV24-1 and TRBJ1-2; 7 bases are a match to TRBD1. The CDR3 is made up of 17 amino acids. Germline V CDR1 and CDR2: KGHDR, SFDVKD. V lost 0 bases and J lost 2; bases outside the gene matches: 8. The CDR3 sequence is CATSDLRWRGRNYGYTF. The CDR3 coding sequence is TGTGCCACCAGTGATTTGAGGTGGAGGGGGCGCAACTATGGCTACACCTTC.

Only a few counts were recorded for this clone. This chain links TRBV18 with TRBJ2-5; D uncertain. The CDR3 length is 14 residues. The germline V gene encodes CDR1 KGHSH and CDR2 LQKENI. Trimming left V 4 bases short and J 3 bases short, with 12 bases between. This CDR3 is CASSRSRDEETQYF. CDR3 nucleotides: TGTGCCAGCTCACGCTCACGAGATGAAGAGACCCAGTACTTC. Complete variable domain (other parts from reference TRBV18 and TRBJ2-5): NAGVMQNPRHLVRRRGQEARLRCSPMKGHSHVYWYRQLPEEGLKFMVYLQKENIIDESGMPKERFSAEFPKEGPSILRIQQVVRGDSAAYFCASSRSRDEETQYFGPGTRLLVL.

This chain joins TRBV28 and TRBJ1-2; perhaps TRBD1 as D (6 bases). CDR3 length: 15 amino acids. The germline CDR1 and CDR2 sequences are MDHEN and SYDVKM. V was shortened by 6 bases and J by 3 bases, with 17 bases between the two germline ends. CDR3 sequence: CASSISYREHYGYTF. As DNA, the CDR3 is TGTGCCAGCAGCATTTCGTACAGGGAACACTATGGCTACACCTTC.

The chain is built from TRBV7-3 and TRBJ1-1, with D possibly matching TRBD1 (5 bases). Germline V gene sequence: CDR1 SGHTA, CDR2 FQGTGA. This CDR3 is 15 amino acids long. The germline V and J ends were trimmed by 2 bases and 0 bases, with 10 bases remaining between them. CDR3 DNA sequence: TGTGCCAGCAGCTTATCGGGGCACCTGAACACTGAAGCTTTCTTT. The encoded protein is CASSLSGHLNTEAFF.

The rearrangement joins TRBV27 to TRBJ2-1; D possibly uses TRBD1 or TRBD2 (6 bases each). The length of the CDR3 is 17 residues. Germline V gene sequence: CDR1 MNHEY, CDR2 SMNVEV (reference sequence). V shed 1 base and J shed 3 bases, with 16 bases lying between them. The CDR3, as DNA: TGTGCCAGCAGTTTATTCGGGTCGCGGGACATCTACAATGAGCAGTTCTTC. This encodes CASSLFGSRDIYNEQFF.

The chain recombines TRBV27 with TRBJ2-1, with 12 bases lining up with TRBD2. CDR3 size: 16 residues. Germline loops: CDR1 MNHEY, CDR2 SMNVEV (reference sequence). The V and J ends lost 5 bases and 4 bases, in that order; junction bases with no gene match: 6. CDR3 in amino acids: CASSTYGLAGYNEQFF. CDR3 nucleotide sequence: TGTGCCAGCAGTACATACGGACTAGCGGGGTACAATGAGCAGTTCTTC.

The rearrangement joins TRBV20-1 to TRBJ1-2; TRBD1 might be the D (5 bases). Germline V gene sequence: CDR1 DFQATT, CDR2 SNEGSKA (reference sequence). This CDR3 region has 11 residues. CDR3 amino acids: CSREWGDGYTF. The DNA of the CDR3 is TGCAGCCGGGAGTGGGGGGATGGCTACACCTTC.

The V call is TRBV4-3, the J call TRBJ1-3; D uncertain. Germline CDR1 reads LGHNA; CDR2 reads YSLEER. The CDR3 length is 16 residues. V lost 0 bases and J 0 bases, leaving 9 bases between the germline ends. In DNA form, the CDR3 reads TGCGCCAGCAGCCAAGATCACATAAGCTCTGGAAACACCATATATTTT. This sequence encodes CASSQDHISSGNTIYF.

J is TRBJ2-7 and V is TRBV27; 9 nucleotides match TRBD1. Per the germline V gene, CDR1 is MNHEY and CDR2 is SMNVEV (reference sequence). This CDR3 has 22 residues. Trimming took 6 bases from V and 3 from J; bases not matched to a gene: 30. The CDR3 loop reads CASSDLRLLPGQGPLGSYEQYF. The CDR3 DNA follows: TGTGCCAGCAGCGACCTCAGATTATTGCCGGGACAGGGCCCTCTAGGGAGCTACGAGCAGTACTTC.

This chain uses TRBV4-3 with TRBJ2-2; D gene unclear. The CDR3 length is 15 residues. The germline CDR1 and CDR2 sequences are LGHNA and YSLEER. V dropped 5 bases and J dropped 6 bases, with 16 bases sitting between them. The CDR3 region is CASSNLGSYPGELFF. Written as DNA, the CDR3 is TGCGCCAGCAGCAACCTAGGAAGTTACCCCGGGGAGCTGTTTTTT.

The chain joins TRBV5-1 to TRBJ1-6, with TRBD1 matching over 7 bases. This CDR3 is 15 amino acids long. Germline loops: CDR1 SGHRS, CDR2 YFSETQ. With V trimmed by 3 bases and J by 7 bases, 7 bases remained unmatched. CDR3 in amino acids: CASSSTGTANSPLHF. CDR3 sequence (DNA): TGCGCCAGCAGCTCGACCGGGACAGCCAATTCACCCCTCCACTTT.

Written as DNA, the CDR3 is TGTGCCAGCAGCCCTAACCGGGACTACCTTGAGCAGTTCTTC. Translating gives CASSPNRDYLEQFF. The gene calls are TRBV14 and TRBJ2-1, with TRBD2 matching over 7 bases. Germline values: CDR1 SGHDN, CDR2 FVKESK. V trimming: 4 bases; J trimming: 9 bases; junction bases outside the gene matches: 9. The CDR3 loop spans 14 amino acids.

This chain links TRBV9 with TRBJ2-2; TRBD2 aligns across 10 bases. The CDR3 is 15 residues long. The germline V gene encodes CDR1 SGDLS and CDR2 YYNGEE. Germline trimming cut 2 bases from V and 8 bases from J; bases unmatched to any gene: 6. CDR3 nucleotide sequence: TGTGCCAGCAGCGTGGGCCTAGCGGGAGTGGGGGAGCTGTTTTTT. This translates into CASSVGLAGVGELFF.

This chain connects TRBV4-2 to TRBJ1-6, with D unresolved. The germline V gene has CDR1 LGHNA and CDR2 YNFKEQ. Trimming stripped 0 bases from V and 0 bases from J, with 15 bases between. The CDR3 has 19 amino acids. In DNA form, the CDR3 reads TGTGCCAGCAGCCAAGATCCGGTAGGGTTAAGCTCCTATAATTCACCCCTCCACTTT. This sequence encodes CASSQDPVGLSSYNSPLHF.

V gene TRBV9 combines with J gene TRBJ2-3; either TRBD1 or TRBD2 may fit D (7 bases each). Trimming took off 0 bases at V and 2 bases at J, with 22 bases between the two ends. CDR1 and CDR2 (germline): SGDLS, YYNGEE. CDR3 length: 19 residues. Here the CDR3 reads CASSVGVGGKRGTTDTQYF. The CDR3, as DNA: TGTGCCAGCAGCGTAGGGGTAGGGGGCAAGCGGGGAACCACAGATACGCAGTATTTT.

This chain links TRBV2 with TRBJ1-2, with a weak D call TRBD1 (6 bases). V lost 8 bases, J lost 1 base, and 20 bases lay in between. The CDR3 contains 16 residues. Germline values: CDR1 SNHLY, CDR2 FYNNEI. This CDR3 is CASPRGGGTLNYGYTF. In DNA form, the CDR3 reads TGTGCCAGCCCCCGAGGGGGGGGGACCCTTAACTATGGCTACACCTTC.

CDR3 sequence: CASSDGPPYEQYF. As DNA, the CDR3 is TGTGCCAGCAGCGACGGGCCTCCCTACGAGCAGTACTTC. This chain connects TRBV28 to TRBJ2-7, with D uncertain. The germline V gene has CDR1 MDHEN and CDR2 SYDVKM. V was cut by 6 bases and J by 2 bases, with 11 bases left in between. The CDR3 sequence is 13 residues long.

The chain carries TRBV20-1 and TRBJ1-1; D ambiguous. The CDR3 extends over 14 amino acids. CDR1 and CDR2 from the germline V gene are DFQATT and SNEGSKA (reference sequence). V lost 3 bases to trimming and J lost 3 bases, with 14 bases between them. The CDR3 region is CSASGETGYTEAFF. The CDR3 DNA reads TGCAGTGCTAGTGGCGAGACTGGGTACACTGAAGCTTTCTTT.